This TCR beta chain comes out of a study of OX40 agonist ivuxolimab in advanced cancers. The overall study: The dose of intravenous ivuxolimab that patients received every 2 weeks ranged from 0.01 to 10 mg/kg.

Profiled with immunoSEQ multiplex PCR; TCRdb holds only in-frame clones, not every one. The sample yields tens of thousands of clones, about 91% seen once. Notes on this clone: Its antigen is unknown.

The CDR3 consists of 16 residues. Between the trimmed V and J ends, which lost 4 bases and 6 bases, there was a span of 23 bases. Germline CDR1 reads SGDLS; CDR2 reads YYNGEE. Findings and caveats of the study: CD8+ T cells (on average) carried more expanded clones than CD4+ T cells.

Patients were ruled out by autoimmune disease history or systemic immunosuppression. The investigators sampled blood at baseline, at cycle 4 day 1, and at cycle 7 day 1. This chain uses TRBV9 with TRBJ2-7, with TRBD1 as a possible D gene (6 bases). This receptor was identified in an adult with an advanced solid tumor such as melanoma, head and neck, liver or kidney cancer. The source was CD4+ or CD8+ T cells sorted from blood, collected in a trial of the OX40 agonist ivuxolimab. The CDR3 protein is CASSKSPGQGLGEQYF. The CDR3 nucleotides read TGTGCCAGCAGCAAGAGCCCCGGGCAGGGGCTAGGCGAGCAGTACTTC.